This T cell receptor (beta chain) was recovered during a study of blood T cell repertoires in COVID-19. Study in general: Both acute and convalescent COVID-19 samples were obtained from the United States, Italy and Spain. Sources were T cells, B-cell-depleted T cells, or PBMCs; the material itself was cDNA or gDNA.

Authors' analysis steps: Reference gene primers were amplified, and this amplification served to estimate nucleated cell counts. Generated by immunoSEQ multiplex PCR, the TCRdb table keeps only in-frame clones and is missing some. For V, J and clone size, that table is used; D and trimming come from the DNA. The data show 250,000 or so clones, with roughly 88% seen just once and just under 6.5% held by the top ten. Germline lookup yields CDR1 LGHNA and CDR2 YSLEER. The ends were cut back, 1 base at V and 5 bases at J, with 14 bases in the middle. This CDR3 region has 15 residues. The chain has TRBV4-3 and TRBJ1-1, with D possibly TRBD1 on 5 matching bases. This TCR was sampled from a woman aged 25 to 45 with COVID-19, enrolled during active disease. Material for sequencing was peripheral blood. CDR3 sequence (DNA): TGCGCCAGCAGCCAAGGGAGGCACCGGGGGACTGAAGCTTTCTTT. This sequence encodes CASSQGRHRGTEAFF.